This T cell receptor (beta chain) comes out of a study of blood T cells in healthy people across ages. For the second PCR, which ran for roughly 6 to 12 cycles, a sample-barcoded 5' primer and a J-beta primer mix were used. MiXCR, run by TCRdb on the 5' RACE reads, gives a single entry per CDR3 protein. The data hold 1.5 million to 1.9 million distinct CDR3 sequences, with around 40% observed a single time. Unmatched junction bases numbered 8, after V lost 6 bases and J lost 7 bases. Germline V CDR1 and CDR2: SQVTM, ANQGSEA. The CDR3 totals 13 residues. Input material: blood. The TCR comes from a woman aged 18 to 35 in good health. The chain has TRBV29-1 and TRBJ1-4, with TRBD1 matching 7 bases. The CDR3: CSVQGGNSEKLFF. In nucleotides, the CDR3 is TGCAGCGTCCAGGGGGGAAACAGTGAAAAACTGTTTTTT.